One and the same sample provided the 3 T cell receptor beta chains below, sequenced in a study of shared clonotypes between healthy human individuals. Repertoires were generated with immunoSEQ multiplex PCR, while TCRdb's copy carries only in-frame clones and drops some. The table includes millions of clones, roughly 93% detected once. The sequenced material came from naive CD4+ T cells from PBMCs. Subset in this sample: CD45RA+ positively selected. These receptors came from a young man in good health. Some clones in this sample may be carry-over from other donors' samples.

V usage is TRBV14 and J usage is TRBJ2-2; 9 bases map to TRBD1. The ends lost 5 bases at V and 9 bases at J; junction bases unmatched: 10. The CDR3 has 15 amino acids. In germline, CDR1 is SGHDN, CDR2 FVKESK. The CDR3 DNA follows: TGTGCCAGCAGCTACAGGGGGCGCGAGGTGCGGGAGCTGTTTTTT. This gives the protein CASSYRGREVRELFF.

The gene calls are TRBV27 and TRBJ2-1, with a tentative D call TRBD2 (6 bases). This CDR3 comprises 17 residues. V shed 7 bases and J shed 5 bases, with 24 bases lying between them. Germline CDR1 and CDR2: MNHEY and SMNVEV (reference sequence). CDR3 protein: CASKVPGASVKDNEQFF. DNA of the CDR3: TGTGCCAGCAAGGTCCCGGGAGCTAGCGTTAAAGACAATGAGCAGTTCTTC.

The rearrangement links TRBV18 to TRBJ2-7, with 7 bases that match TRBD2. Per germline, CDR1 KGHSH and CDR2 LQKENI. Trimming removed 3 bases from V and 3 bases from J; junction bases left unmatched: 11. This CDR3 contains 16 residues. In nucleotides, the CDR3 is TGTGCCAGCTCACCGGGCGGCAAGACGGGGGGCTACGAGCAGTACTTC. Translated, it gives CASSPGGKTGGYEQYF.